This TCR beta chain was identified during a study of monozygotic twins with inflammatory bowel disease. Study-wide findings and caveats: Between concordant and discordant twins, repertoire similarity failed to differ, a result that limited power may explain. Some repertoire variability may stem from patients' differing immunosuppressive treatments.

Regarding this clonotype: The antigen remains undetermined.

The CDR3 is made up of 14 amino acids. Germline loops: CDR1 MNHEY, CDR2 SMNVEV (reference sequence). TCRdb re-called the 5' RACE reads; every CDR3 protein appears as one record, without DNA. Seen in this sample are approximately 400,000 distinct CDR3 sequences; the ten most common clones hold about 2.4%. The chain couples TRBV27 to TRBJ1-2. Sequencing was performed on blood. This receptor was obtained from a human donor with ulcerative colitis or Crohn's disease, or a healthy co-twin of an affected twin (not recorded which). The chain's CDR3 is CASSLRQIGYGYTF.